A single sample gave rise to the 19 T cell receptor beta chains below, sequenced in a study of cytomegalovirus exposure and HLA in healthy donors. Amplification used 60 Vbeta primers and 13 Jbeta primers. Repertoires were generated with immunoSEQ multiplex PCR, while TCRdb's copy carries only in-frame clones and drops some. Of roughly 140,000 clones listed, approximately 73% are singletons. The source material was PBMCs. These receptor sequences come from a human donor in good health.

This clone occurred once. The chain is built from TRBV6-7 and TRBJ2-7, with TRBD2 matching 14 bases. TRBV6-7 is flagged as an ORF with uncertain function. The CDR3 has 15 amino acids. V gave up 6 bases and J gave up 6 bases; unmatched junction bases: 7. The chain's CDR3 is CASRLTSGRAAEQYF. The CDR3 coding sequence is TGTGCCAGCAGACTGACTAGCGGGAGGGCCGCCGAGCAGTACTTC.

The chain uses TRBV6-5 and TRBJ2-5; D is unclear. This CDR3 region has 15 residues. The V and J ends lost 4 bases and 2 bases respectively, with 14 bases between them. Per the germline V gene, CDR1 is MNHEY and CDR2 is SVGAGI. CDR3 nucleotides: TGTGCCAGCAGTTCCACCTTAGCAGTACAAGAGACCCAGTACTTC. As protein: CASSSTLAVQETQYF.

V is TRBV10-3 and J is TRBJ2-5; 8 positions match TRBD2. The V and J ends lost 3 bases and 3 bases, in that order; junction bases with no gene match: 9. There are 16 residues in the CDR3. Germline V gene sequence: CDR1 ENHRY, CDR2 SYGVKD. The CDR3 DNA sequence: TGTGCCATCAGTGACGCAGCGGGAGCAGGGAAAGAGACCCAGTACTTC. Its translation: CAISDAAGAGKETQYF.

This clone occurred a few times. The chain couples TRBV7-9 to TRBJ1-2, with D uncertain. The CDR3 consists of 13 residues. Germline assignment: CDR1 SEHNR and CDR2 FQNEAQ (reference sequence). V lost 5 bases and J lost 3, with 10 bases in between. CDR3 in amino acids: CASSPAFDYGYTF. The CDR3 coding sequence is TGTGCCAGCAGCCCTGCGTTCGACTATGGCTACACCTTC.

The chain joins TRBV7-9 to TRBJ2-1; TRBD2 aligns across 10 bases. The CDR3 runs to 18 residues. Germline CDR1 is SEHNR and CDR2 is FQNEAQ (reference sequence). The V and J ends lost 3 bases and 7 bases, in that order; junction bases with no gene match: 15. CDR3 sequence: CASSLGGWASGRVNEQFF. The CDR3 DNA sequence: TGTGCCAGCAGCTTGGGTGGTTGGGCAAGCGGGAGGGTTAATGAGCAGTTCTTC.

There are a few counts of this clone. J is TRBJ1-1 and V is TRBV7-6; a weak D match, TRBD1 (5 bases). With 1 base removed from V and 5 bases from J, the gap between germline ends came to 8 bases. This CDR3 region has 13 residues. Germline assignment: CDR1 SGHVS and CDR2 FNYEAQ. The CDR3 spells CASSLEQGTEAFF. DNA for the CDR3: TGTGCCAGCAGCTTAGAGCAGGGTACTGAAGCTTTCTTT.

The chain links TRBV11-2 to TRBJ2-3, with D maybe TRBD1 (6 bases). In germline, CDR1 is SGHAT, CDR2 FQNNGV. This CDR3 comprises 16 residues. The V gene lost 1 base and the J gene lost 2 bases, with 13 bases spanning the gap. The CDR3, as DNA: TGTGCCAGCAGCTTAGGGGGGCTCTGGGACACAGATACGCAGTATTTT. It yields the protein CASSLGGLWDTDTQYF.

The chain couples TRBV4-1 to TRBJ1-2, with 9 positions matching TRBD1. Germline V gene sequence: CDR1 MGHRA, CDR2 YSYEKL. The CDR3 is 16 residues long. V lost 1 base, J lost 4 bases, and 7 bases stayed unmatched. This chain's CDR3 is CASSQVITGGGYGYTF. CDR3 coding DNA: TGCGCCAGCAGCCAAGTTATAACAGGGGGCGGCTATGGCTACACCTTC.

The V and J genes are TRBV20-1 and TRBJ2-5; D is uncertain. The CDR3 sequence is 10 residues long. Trimming removed 6 bases at V and 2 bases at J, with 4 bases between. Per the germline V gene, CDR1 is DFQATT and CDR2 is SNEGSKA (reference sequence). CDR3 bases: TGCAGTGCCAAACAAGAGACCCAGTACTTC. This encodes CSAKQETQYF.

This clone was observed a handful of times. V usage is TRBV5-1 and J usage is TRBJ2-2, with D perhaps TRBD1 (6 bases). Germline V gene sequence: CDR1 SGHRS, CDR2 YFSETQ. CDR3 length equals 14 residues. V was clipped by 4 bases and J by 4 bases, with 11 bases between them. This CDR3 reads CASSGTGPTGELFF. Here the CDR3 DNA reads TGCGCCAGCAGCGGAACAGGGCCCACCGGGGAGCTGTTTTTT.

The chain couples TRBV11-3 to TRBJ2-7; D remains ambiguous. The CDR3 consists of 14 residues. The V gene's germline CDR1 is SGHNT and CDR2 YENEEA. Between the trimmed V and J ends, which lost 2 bases and 3 bases, there was a span of 11 bases. CDR3 coding DNA: TGTGCCAGCAGCTTACTCCCTACCGGCTACGAGCAGTACTTC. This translates into CASSLLPTGYEQYF.

The chain employs TRBV15 and TRBJ2-2, with 8 bases identical to TRBD1. The CDR3 has 15 residues. The V gene end was trimmed by 0 bases and the J gene end by 7 bases; junction bases not matched to a gene: 4. The germline CDR1 and CDR2 sequences are LNHNV and YYDKDF (reference sequence). The CDR3 coding sequence is TGTGCCACCAGCAGAGACAGGGGGCGAAGCGGGGAGCTGTTTTTT. Encoded protein: CATSRDRGRSGELFF.

The chain recombines TRBV27 with TRBJ1-5, with TRBD1 as a possible D gene (5 bases). The CDR3 totals 16 residues. The V and J ends lost 2 bases and 3 bases respectively, with 14 bases between them. The germline gives CDR1 MNHEY, CDR2 SMNVEV (reference sequence). The CDR3 here is CASSLSPRGTNQPQHF. DNA for the CDR3: TGTGCCAGCAGTTTAAGTCCCCGGGGGACCAATCAGCCCCAGCATTTT.

CDR3 loop: CASTLSGVKDSEQYF. CDR3 nucleotides: TGTGCCAGCACCCTTTCGGGGGTTAAGGATTCCGAGCAGTACTTC. V and J are TRBV2 and TRBJ2-7, with D possibly being TRBD2 (6 bases). The CDR3 has 15 amino acids. Between the trimmed V and J ends, which lost 7 bases and 6 bases, there was a span of 22 bases. From germline, CDR1 is SNHLY and CDR2 FYNNEI. Supplemented by reference TRBV2 and TRBJ2-7, the full variable domain reads EPEVTQTPSHQVTQMGQEVILRCVPISNHLYFYWYRQILGQKVEFLVSFYNNEISEKSEIFDDQFSVERPDGSNFTLKIRSTKLEDSAMYFCASTLSGVKDSEQYFGPGTRLTVT.

This clone was seen a single time. This chain connects TRBV30 to TRBJ2-7; TRBD1 might be the D (5 bases). This CDR3 has 12 residues. Per the germline V gene, CDR1 is GTSNPN and CDR2 is SVGIG (reference sequence). Trimming cost V 3 bases and J 0 bases, with 6 bases left between them. CDR3 region: CAWRRGSYEQYF. The CDR3 DNA sequence: TGTGCCTGGAGAAGGGGCTCCTACGAGCAGTACTTC.

The rearrangement uses TRBV4-1 and TRBJ1-1, with D possibly TRBD1 on 6 matching bases. Germline CDR1 is MGHRA and CDR2 is YSYEKL. Trimming shortened V by 7 bases and J by 4 bases, and 16 bases separated the two germline ends. CDR3 length: 14 residues. This CDR3 reads CASTFTTGITEAFF. Written as DNA, the CDR3 is TGCGCCAGCACCTTTACAACAGGGATCACTGAAGCTTTCTTT.

The CDR3: CASSLSRGGNEQFF. Written as DNA, the CDR3 is TGTGCCAGCAGTTTATCGCGGGGGGGCAATGAGCAGTTCTTC. The chain couples TRBV27 to TRBJ2-1; TRBD2 agrees at 9 bases. Unmatched junction bases numbered 0, after V lost 0 bases and J lost 6 bases. The CDR3 is 14 amino acids. Germline CDR1 is MNHEY and CDR2 is SMNVEV (reference sequence).

The genes are TRBV7-9 and TRBJ2-3; TRBD2 might be the D (6 bases). The germline V gene encodes CDR1 SEHNR and CDR2 FQNEAQ (reference sequence). V shed 1 base and J shed 9 bases, with 17 bases lying between them. The CDR3 spans 15 residues. Written as DNA, the CDR3 is TGTGCCAGCAGCTTAGTTTGGCGGGGAGTAGAGACGCAGTATTTT. It translates to CASSLVWRGVETQYF.

In nucleotides, the CDR3 is TGTGCCAGCAGTGATTGGACAGGGGGCCTCACTGAAGCTTTCTTT. Protein: CASSDWTGGLTEAFF. The chain carries TRBV6-1 and TRBJ1-1; 11 bases map to TRBD1. CDR3 length equals 15 residues. The V gene's germline CDR1 is MNHNS and CDR2 SASEGT. V lost 3 bases to trimming and J lost 4 bases; unmatched junction nucleotides: 4.